These T cell receptor beta chains were read from a single sample in a study of control samples from healthy donors and cancer patients. Produced via immunoSEQ multiplex PCR; TCRdb's table is partial and in-frame only. In the table there are about 140,000 clones, 75% to 95% of which are singletons. The sample was blood. These receptors originate from a man aged 18 to 29 in good health. CDR3s include the opening cysteine and the closing phenylalanine or tryptophan. A D gene is named only where the DNA matches it firmly. Expanded clones are given a class, and other clones once, few, many or no size at all.

abundance: .; v_gene: TRBV19; d_gene: TRBD1; j_gene: TRBJ2-7; len: 14; CDR3aa: CASSNDRGSYEQYF; CDR3nt: TGTGCCAGTAGTAACGACAGGGGCTCCTACGAGCAGTACTTC
abundance: .; v_gene: TRBV6-5; d_gene: .; j_gene: TRBJ1-3; len: 15; CDR3aa: CASSMTADSGNTIYF; CDR3nt: TGTGCCAGCAGTATGACCGCGGACTCTGGAAACACCATATATTTT
abundance: .; v_gene: TRBV18; d_gene: TRBD1; j_gene: TRBJ1-2; len: 14; CDR3aa: CASSPGRGLNGYTF; CDR3nt: TGTGCCAGCTCACCAGGCAGGGGGCTTAATGGCTACACCTTC
abundance: once; v_gene: TRBV7-2; d_gene: TRBD1; j_gene: TRBJ1-2; len: 17; CDR3aa: CASSLVGTGFQNYGYTF; CDR3nt: TGTGCCAGCAGCTTGGTCGGGACAGGGTTCCAGAACTATGGCTACACCTTC
abundance: .; v_gene: TRBV30; d_gene: .; j_gene: TRBJ2-5; len: 13; CDR3aa: CAWNAGRQETQYF; CDR3nt: TGTGCCTGGAATGCAGGGCGCCAAGAGACCCAGTACTTC
abundance: .; v_gene: TRBV12-3/TRBV12-4; d_gene: .; j_gene: TRBJ2-3; len: 13; CDR3aa: CASRSQGTDTQYF; CDR3nt: TGTGCCAGCAGATCACAGGGCACAGATACGCAGTATTTT
abundance: .; v_gene: TRBV21-1; d_gene: .; j_gene: TRBJ1-5; len: 15; CDR3aa: CANVGPVPRNQPQHF; CDR3nt: TGTGCCAACGTGGGTCCGGTCCCTCGCAATCAGCCCCAGCATTTT
abundance: few; v_gene: TRBV5-4; d_gene: .; j_gene: TRBJ1-1; len: 14; CDR3aa: CASSWGEVYTEAFF; CDR3nt: TGTGCCAGCTCCTGGGGCGAGGTGTACACTGAAGCTTTCTTT
abundance: .; v_gene: TRBV4-3; d_gene: .; j_gene: TRBJ2-1; len: 16; CDR3aa: CASSQDGTVSYNEQFF; CDR3nt: TGCGCCAGCAGCCAAGATGGTACGGTCTCCTACAATGAGCAGTTCTTC
abundance: .; v_gene: TRBV20-1; d_gene: .; j_gene: TRBJ1-2; len: 11; CDR3aa: CSAPPTAGYTF; CDR3nt: TGCAGTGCCCCCCCGACAGCTGGCTACACCTTC
abundance: .; v_gene: TRBV5-1; d_gene: .; j_gene: TRBJ1-1; len: 14; CDR3aa: CASGPGGWGTEAFF; CDR3nt: TGCGCCAGCGGGCCCGGGGGTTGGGGCACTGAAGCTTTCTTT